Listed here are 18 T cell receptor beta chains from one sample, sequenced in a study of cytomegalovirus exposure and HLA in healthy donors (dated by TCRdb to between 2016 and 2019). The method was the immunoSEQ multiplex PCR assay. For the multiplex PCR, a mixture combining 60 forward primers for TCR Vbeta segments and 13 reverse primers for TCR Jbeta segments was used. In its TCRdb copy, this immuneACCESS table keeps in-frame sequences only and misses some clones. Where compared with another copy, unresolved V genes explain less than half of these, and the others have no known cause. A total of under 200,000 clones appear in this sample, roughly 80% of them only once. The ten largest clonotypes hold 4.9% of the sample. What was sequenced was PBMCs. These receptors came from a male donor in good health and CMV-seronegative.

This clone was counted between two and nine times. A junction end diverges from the germline sequence, so it may reflect a read error. The genes are TRBV5-6 and TRBJ1-1, with a tentative D call TRBD1 (5 bases). This CDR3 has 14 amino acids. CDR1 is SGHDT and CDR2 is YYEEEE in the germline V gene. The CDR3 DNA reads TGTGCCAGCAAGGGCATGTCCAGGACGGGTCGTAGGGGTTTT. Translating it yields CASKGMSRTGRRGF.

The CDR3 here is CASSDLGTGSYNEQFF. As DNA, the CDR3 is TGTGCCAGCAGTGATTTGGGGACAGGGTCCTACAATGAGCAGTTCTTC. The V and J genes are TRBV6-1 and TRBJ2-1; 9 nucleotides align to TRBD1. Trimming removed 3 bases from V and 1 base from J; junction bases left unmatched: 4. The CDR3 runs 16 residues. The germline gives CDR1 MNHNS, CDR2 SASEGT.

The chain couples TRBV11-2 to TRBJ1-3, with D perhaps TRBD1 (6 bases). The CDR3 sequence is 15 residues long. CDR1 and CDR2 from the germline V gene are SGHAT and FQNNGV. The V end was cut by 4 bases, the J end by 4 bases, with 14 bases between. The CDR3 here is CASSSQGILGNTIYF. The CDR3 DNA is TGTGCCAGCAGCTCCCAGGGGATCCTCGGAAACACCATATATTTT.

The chain joins TRBV18 to TRBJ1-1; D uncertain. Trimming stripped 2 bases from V and 0 bases from J, with 7 bases between. The CDR3 sequence is 14 residues long. Per the germline V gene, CDR1 is KGHSH and CDR2 is LQKENI. As DNA, the CDR3 is TGTGCCAGCTCACCAAACGAGCTGAACACTGAAGCTTTCTTT. Its protein product is CASSPNELNTEAFF.

This clone showed up just a few times. The rearrangement joins TRBV15 to TRBJ1-5; D is possibly TRBD1 (6 bases). CDR1 is LNHNV, CDR2 YYDKDF, per germline (reference sequence). V lost 0 bases and J 11 bases, leaving 14 bases between the germline ends. The CDR3 contains 14 residues. CDR3 bases: TGTGCCACCAGCAGAGAAAGGTGGACAGACGCCCAGCATTTT. Translation gives CATSRERWTDAQHF. Combining the CDR3 with reference TRBV15 and TRBJ1-5 gives the whole variable domain DAMVIQNPRYQVTQFGKPVTLSCSQTLNHNVMYWYQQKSSQAPKLLFHYYDKDFNNEADTPDNFQSRRPNTSFCFLDIRSPGLGDTAMYLCATSRERWTDAQHFGDGTRLSIL.

In this sample, this clone turned up a few times. The rearrangement links TRBV30 to TRBJ2-7; 9 positions agree with TRBD2. CDR1 and CDR2 from the germline V gene are GTSNPN and SVGIG (reference sequence). CDR3 length equals 12 residues. V shed 7 bases, J shed 1 base, and the junction held 2 bases outside the gene matches. DNA for the CDR3: TGTGCCTCGACTAGCGGATCCTACGAGCAGTACTTC. Translated: CASTSGSYEQYF.

This clone was detected only a few times. The CDR3 reads CASSATGGWGQPQHF. CDR3 DNA sequence: TGTGCCAGTAGTGCCACAGGGGGGTGGGGTCAGCCCCAGCATTTT. The V gene is TRBV19, the J gene TRBJ1-5; 8 bases line up with TRBD1. Per the germline V gene, CDR1 is LNHDA and CDR2 is SQIVND (reference sequence). The CDR3 contains 15 residues. Germline trimming cut 5 bases from V and 6 bases from J; bases unmatched to any gene: 9.

V and J are TRBV29-1 and TRBJ2-5, with D possibly TRBD1 on 6 matching bases. V was trimmed by 6 bases and J by 6 bases, leaving 14 bases between them. CDR1 is SQVTM and CDR2 is ANQGSEA in the germline V gene. The length of the CDR3 is 12 residues. CDR3 residues: CSVLTGRKTQYF. CDR3 in DNA: TGCAGCGTCCTGACAGGACGAAAGACCCAGTACTTC.

This clone was recorded a few times. Other DNA variants within this sample encode the same CDR3. The V gene is TRBV5-1, the J gene TRBJ1-5; a weak D match, TRBD1 (5 bases). This CDR3 contains 15 residues. V lost 2 bases and J lost 0, with 9 bases in between. Germline CDR1 SGHRS, CDR2 YFSETQ. The CDR3 coding sequence is TGCGCCAGCAGCTTAACAGGCAATAGCAATCAGCCCCAGCATTTT. It specifies CASSLTGNSNQPQHF.

Turning to this clone: Its ends do not fully match the called genes, so a read error is possible. The chain couples TRBV7-9 to TRBJ1-1; D uncertain. The length of the CDR3 is 12 residues. In germline, CDR1 is SEHNR, CDR2 FQNEAQ (reference sequence). The CDR3 loop is CSSSPSNTEAFF. The CDR3 DNA reads as TGTTCCAGCAGCCCATCGAACACTGAAGCTTTCTTT.

The chain is built from TRBV2 and TRBJ2-5, with D possibly being TRBD2 (5 bases). The last part of the DNA fits TRBJ2-7 better; the J call may be wrong. Germline CDR1 is SNHLY and CDR2 is FYNNEI. The CDR3 length is 12 residues. For the CDR3, the DNA is TGTGCCAGCAGGGGAGAGGGCTACGAGCAGTACTTC. Translation: CASRGEGYEQYF.

The table lists this clone with a few counts. This chain joins TRBV6-5 and TRBJ1-4, with D possibly being TRBD1 (5 bases). The V gene lost 4 bases and the J gene lost 5 bases, with 14 bases spanning the gap. Germline V gene lookup returns CDR1 MNHEY and CDR2 SVGAGI. CDR3 length equals 15 residues. This CDR3 reads CASSWLTGSNEKLFF. CDR3 nucleotide sequence: TGTGCCAGCAGTTGGCTAACAGGATCGAATGAAAAACTGTTTTTT.

The genes are TRBV27 and TRBJ1-2; 9 bases fit TRBD1. Per germline, CDR1 MNHEY and CDR2 SMNVEV (reference sequence). Germline trimming cut 3 bases from V and 4 bases from J; bases unmatched to any gene: 3. The CDR3 extends over 14 amino acids. The CDR3 nucleotides read TGTGCCAGCAGTTTGGGGACAGGGAGCTATGGCTACACCTTC. Its protein is CASSLGTGSYGYTF.

CDR3: CASNAAGTANTIYF. The CDR3 nucleotides read TGTGCCAGCAACGCCGCCGGGACAGCAAACACCATATATTTT. The chain combines TRBV2 with TRBJ1-3; TRBD1 matches 7 bases. Trimming cost V 7 bases and J 6 bases; bases outside gene matches: 9. CDR1 is SNHLY, CDR2 FYNNEI, per germline. The CDR3 loop spans 14 amino acids.

The chain is built from TRBV4-2 and TRBJ2-3, with D possibly being TRBD2 (6 bases). The CDR3 spans 16 residues. CDR1 LGHNA and CDR2 YNFKEQ come from the germline V gene. The V end lost 0 bases, the J end lost 1 base, and 11 bases lay between the germline ends. This CDR3 is CASSQDLPSGTDTQYF. The DNA of the CDR3 is TGTGCCAGCAGCCAAGATCTTCCTAGCGGCACAGATACGCAGTATTTT.

The V call is TRBV5-1, the J call TRBJ1-1, with 8 bases identical to TRBD1. Germline V gene data show CDR1 as SGHRS and CDR2 as YFSETQ. Trimming cost V 4 bases and J 1 base; bases outside gene matches: 6. This CDR3 region has 15 residues. The CDR3, as DNA: TGCGCCAGCAGCACCAGGGGGCGTGGGAACACTGAAGCTTTCTTT. Its protein is CASSTRGRGNTEAFF.

The rearrangement uses TRBV28 and TRBJ2-5, with D perhaps TRBD2 (5 bases). Trimming took 6 bases from V and 5 from J, leaving 10 bases between them. CDR3 length: 12 amino acids. The V gene's germline CDR1 is MDHEN and CDR2 SYDVKM. The CDR3 bases are TGTGCCAGCAGGGAGGCGGCGGAGACCCAGTACTTC. The encoded protein is CASREAAETQYF.

The rearrangement joins TRBV2 to TRBJ1-5, with TRBD1 as a possible D gene (6 bases). The V and J ends lost 4 bases and 4 bases respectively, with 14 bases between them. Per the germline V gene, CDR1 is SNHLY and CDR2 is FYNNEI. This CDR3 has 15 amino acids. The CDR3 sequence: CASSVQGLQNQPQHF. DNA for the CDR3: TGTGCCAGCAGTGTACAGGGTCTCCAAAATCAGCCCCAGCATTTT. Full variable domain (outside the CDR3, taken from reference TRBV2 and TRBJ1-5): EPEVTQTPSHQVTQMGQEVILRCVPISNHLYFYWYRQILGQKVEFLVSFYNNEISEKSEIFDDQFSVERPDGSNFTLKIRSTKLEDSAMYFCASSVQGLQNQPQHFGDGTRLSIL.